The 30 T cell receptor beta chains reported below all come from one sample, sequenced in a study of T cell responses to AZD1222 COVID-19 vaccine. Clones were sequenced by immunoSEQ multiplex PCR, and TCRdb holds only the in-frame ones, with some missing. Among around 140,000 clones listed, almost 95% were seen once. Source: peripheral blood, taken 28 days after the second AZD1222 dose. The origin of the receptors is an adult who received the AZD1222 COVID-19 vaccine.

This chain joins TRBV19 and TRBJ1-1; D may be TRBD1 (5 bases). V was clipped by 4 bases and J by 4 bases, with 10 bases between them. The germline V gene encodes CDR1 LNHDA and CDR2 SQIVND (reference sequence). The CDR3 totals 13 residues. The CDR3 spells CASSTLGVTEAFF. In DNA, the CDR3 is TGTGCCAGTAGTACACTGGGGGTCACTGAAGCTTTCTTT.

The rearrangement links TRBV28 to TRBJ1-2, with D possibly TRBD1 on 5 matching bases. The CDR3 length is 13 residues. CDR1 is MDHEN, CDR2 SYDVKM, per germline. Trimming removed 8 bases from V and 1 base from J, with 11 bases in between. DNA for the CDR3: TGTGCCAGCCTCCGGGGGGGTAACTATGGCTACACCTTC. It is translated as CASLRGGNYGYTF.

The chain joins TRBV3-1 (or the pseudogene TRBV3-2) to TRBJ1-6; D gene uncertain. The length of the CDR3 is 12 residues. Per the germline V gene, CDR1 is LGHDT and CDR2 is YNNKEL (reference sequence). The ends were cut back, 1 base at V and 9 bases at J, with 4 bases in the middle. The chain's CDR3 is CASSQAVSPLHF. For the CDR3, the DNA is TGTGCCAGCAGCCAAGCAGTTTCACCCCTCCACTTT.

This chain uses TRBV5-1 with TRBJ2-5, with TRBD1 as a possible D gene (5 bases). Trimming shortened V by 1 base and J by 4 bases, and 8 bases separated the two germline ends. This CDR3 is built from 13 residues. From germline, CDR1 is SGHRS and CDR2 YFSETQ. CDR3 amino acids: CASSLRTGETQYF. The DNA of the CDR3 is TGCGCCAGCAGCTTGCGTACAGGAGAGACCCAGTACTTC.

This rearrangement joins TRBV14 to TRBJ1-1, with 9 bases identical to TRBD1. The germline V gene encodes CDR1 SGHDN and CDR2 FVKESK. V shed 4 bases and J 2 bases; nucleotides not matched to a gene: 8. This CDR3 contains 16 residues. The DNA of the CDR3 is TGTGCCAGCAGCCGGTCGAACAGGGGGCCCAACACTGAAGCTTTCTTT. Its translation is CASSRSNRGPNTEAFF.

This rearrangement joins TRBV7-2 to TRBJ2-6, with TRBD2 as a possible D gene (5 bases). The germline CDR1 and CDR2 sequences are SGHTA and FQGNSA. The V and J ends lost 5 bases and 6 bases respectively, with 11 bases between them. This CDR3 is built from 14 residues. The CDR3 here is CASSRTLQANVLTF. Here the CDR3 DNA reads TGTGCCAGCAGCCGGACTTTACAGGCCAACGTCCTGACTTTC. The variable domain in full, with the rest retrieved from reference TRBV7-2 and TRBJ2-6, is GAGVSQSPSNKVTEKGKDVELRCDPISGHTALYWYRQSLGQGLEFLIYFQGNSAPDKSGLPSDRFSAERTGGSVSTLTIQRTQQEDSAVYLCASSRTLQANVLTFGAGSRLTVL.

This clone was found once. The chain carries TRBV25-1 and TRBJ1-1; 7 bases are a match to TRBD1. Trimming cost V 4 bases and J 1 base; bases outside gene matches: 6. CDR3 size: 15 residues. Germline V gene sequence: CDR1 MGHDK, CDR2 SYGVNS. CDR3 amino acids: CASSALGTANTEAFF. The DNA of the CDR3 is TGTGCCAGCAGTGCTTTGGGGACAGCGAACACTGAAGCTTTCTTT.

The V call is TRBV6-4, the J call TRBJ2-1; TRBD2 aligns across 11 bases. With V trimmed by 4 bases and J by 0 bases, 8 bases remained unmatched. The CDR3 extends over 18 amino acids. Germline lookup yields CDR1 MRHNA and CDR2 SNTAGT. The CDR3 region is CASSVSSGRVLSYNEQFF. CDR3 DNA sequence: TGTGCCAGCAGTGTGAGTAGCGGGAGGGTGCTCTCCTACAATGAGCAGTTCTTC.

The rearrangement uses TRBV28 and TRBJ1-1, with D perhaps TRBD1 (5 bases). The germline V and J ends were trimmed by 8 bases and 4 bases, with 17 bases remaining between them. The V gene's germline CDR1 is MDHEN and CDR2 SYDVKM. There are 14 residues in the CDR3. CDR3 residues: CASPPSGQGTEAFF. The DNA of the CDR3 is TGTGCCAGCCCCCCCAGTGGACAAGGCACTGAAGCTTTCTTT.

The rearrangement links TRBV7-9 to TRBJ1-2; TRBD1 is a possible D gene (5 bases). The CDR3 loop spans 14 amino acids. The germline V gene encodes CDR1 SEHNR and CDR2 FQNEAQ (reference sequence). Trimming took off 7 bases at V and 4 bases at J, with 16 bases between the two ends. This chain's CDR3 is CASTPTRGSYGYTF. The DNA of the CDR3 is TGTGCCAGCACCCCAACTCGGGGGTCCTATGGCTACACCTTC.

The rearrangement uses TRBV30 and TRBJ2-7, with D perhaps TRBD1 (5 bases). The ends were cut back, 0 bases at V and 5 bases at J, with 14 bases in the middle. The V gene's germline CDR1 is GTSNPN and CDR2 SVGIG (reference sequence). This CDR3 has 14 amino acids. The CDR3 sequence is CAWSVGQGVDEQYF. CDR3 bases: TGTGCCTGGAGTGTAGGGCAGGGTGTCGACGAGCAGTACTTC.

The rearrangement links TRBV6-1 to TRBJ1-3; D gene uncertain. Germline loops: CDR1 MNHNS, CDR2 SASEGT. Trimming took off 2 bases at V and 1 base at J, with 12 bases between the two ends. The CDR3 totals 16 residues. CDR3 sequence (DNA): TGTGCCAGCAGTGAACCATACCTCCGATCTGGAAACACCATATATTTT. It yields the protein CASSEPYLRSGNTIYF.

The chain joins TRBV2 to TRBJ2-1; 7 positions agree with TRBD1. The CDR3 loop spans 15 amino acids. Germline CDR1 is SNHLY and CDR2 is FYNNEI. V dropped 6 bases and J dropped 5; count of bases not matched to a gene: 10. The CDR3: CASSKTGQLNNEQFF. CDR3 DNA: TGTGCCAGCAGCAAGACGGGACAGCTAAACAATGAGCAGTTCTTC.

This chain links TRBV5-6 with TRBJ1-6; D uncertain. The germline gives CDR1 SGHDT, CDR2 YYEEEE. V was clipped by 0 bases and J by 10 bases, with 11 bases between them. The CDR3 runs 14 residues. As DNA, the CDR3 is TGTGCCAGCAGCTTGGGGGCAGACGGATCACCCCTCCACTTT. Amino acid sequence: CASSLGADGSPLHF.

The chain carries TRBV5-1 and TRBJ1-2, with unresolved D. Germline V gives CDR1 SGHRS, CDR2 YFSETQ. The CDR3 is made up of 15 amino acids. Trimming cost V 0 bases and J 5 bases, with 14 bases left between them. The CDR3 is CASSLATETVYGYTF. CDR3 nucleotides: TGCGCCAGCAGCTTGGCAACAGAGACGGTATATGGCTACACCTTC.

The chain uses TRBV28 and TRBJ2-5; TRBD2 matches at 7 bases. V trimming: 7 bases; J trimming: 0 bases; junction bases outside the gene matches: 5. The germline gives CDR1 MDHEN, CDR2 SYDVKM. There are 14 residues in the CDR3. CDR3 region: CASKASGNQETQYF. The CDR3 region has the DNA TGTGCCAGCAAGGCTAGCGGTAACCAAGAGACCCAGTACTTC.

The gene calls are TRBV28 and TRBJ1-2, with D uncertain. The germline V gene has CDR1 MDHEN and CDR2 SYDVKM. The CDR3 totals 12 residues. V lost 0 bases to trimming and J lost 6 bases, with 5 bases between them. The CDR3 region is CASSLWRDGYTF. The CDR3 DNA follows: TGTGCCAGCAGTTTATGGAGGGATGGCTACACCTTC.

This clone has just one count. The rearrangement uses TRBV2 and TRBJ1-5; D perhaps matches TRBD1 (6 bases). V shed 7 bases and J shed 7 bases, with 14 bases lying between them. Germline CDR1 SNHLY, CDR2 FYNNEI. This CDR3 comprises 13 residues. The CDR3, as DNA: TGTGCCAGCACTCAGGGGAGCAGGCAGCCCCAGCATTTT. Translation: CASTQGSRQPQHF.

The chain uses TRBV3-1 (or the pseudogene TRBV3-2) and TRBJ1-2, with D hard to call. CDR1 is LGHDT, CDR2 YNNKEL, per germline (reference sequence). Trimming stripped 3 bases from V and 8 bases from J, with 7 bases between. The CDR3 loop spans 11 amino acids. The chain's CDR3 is CASSHGLGYTF. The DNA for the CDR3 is TGTGCCAGCAGCCACGGGCTAGGCTACACCTTC.

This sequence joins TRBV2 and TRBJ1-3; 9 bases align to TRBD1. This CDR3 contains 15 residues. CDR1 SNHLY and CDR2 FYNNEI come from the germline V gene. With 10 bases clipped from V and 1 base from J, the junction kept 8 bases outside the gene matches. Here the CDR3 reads CAIWTGELSGNTIYF. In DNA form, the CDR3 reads TGTGCCATATGGACAGGGGAATTGTCTGGAAACACCATATATTTT.

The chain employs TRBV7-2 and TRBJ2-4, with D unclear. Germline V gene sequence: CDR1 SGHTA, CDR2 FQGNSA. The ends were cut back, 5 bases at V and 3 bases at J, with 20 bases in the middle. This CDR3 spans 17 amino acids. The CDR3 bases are TGTGCCAGCAGCGTTAAGGTTACAGCACCAGGCAAAAACATTCAGTACTTC. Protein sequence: CASSVKVTAPGKNIQYF.

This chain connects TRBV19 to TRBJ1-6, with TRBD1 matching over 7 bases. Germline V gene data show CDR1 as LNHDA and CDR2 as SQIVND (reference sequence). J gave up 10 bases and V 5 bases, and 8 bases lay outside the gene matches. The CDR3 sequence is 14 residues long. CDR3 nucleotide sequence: TGTGCCAGTAGTTCAGGACAGGCGGTATCACCCCTCCACTTT. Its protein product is CASSSGQAVSPLHF.

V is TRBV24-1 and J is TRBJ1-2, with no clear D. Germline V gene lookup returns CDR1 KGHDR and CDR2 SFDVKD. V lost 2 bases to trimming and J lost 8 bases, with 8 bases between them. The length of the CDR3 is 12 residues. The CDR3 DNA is TGTGCCACCAGTGATTACCCCGGAGGCTACACCTTC. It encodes CATSDYPGGYTF.

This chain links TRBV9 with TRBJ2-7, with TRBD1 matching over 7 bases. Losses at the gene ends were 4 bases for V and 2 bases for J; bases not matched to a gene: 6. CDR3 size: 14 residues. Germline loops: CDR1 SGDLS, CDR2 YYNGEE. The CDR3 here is CASSIGTEPYEQYF. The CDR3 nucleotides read TGTGCCAGCAGCATCGGGACAGAACCCTACGAGCAGTACTTC.

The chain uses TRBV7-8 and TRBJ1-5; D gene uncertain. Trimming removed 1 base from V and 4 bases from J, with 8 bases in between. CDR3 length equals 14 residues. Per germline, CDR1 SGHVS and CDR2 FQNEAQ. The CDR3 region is CASSLGRANQPQHF. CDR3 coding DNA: TGTGCCAGCAGCTTAGGGCGGGCGAATCAGCCCCAGCATTTT.

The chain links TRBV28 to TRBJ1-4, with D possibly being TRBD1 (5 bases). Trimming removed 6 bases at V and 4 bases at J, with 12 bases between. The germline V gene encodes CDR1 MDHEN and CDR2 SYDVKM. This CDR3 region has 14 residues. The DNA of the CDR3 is TGTGCCAGCAGGGGGCCTGGAGATAATGAAAAACTGTTTTTT. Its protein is CASRGPGDNEKLFF.

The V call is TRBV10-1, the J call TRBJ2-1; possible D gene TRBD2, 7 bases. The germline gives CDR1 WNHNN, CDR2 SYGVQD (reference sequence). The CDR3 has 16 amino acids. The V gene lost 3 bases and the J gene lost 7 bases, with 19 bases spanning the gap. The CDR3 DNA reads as TGCGCCAGCAGTGATCACCGGGGGCAGGGAGGGAATGAGCAGTTCTTC. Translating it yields CASSDHRGQGGNEQFF.

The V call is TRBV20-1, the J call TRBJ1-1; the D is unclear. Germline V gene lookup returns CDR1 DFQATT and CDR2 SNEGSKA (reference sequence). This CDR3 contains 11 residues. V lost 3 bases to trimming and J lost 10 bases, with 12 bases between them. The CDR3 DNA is TGCAGTGCTAGGAACCCCCCCGCAGCTTTCTTT. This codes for CSARNPPAAFF.

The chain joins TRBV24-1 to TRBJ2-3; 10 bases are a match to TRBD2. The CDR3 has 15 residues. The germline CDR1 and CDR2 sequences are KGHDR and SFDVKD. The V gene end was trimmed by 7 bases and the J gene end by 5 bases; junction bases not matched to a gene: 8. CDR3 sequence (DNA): TGTGCCACCAGGAAAGCGGGAGGGCCGGGAGATACGCAGTATTTT. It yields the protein CATRKAGGPGDTQYF.

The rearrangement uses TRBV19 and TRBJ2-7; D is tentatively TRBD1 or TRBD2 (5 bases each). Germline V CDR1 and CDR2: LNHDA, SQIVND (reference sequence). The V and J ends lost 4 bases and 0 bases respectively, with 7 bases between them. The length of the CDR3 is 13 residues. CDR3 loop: CASSRDPSYEQYF. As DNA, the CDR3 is TGTGCCAGTAGTAGGGACCCCTCCTACGAGCAGTACTTC.